The rows below give T cell receptor beta chains drawn from one sample of a study of blood T cell repertoires in COVID-19. TCRdb's table, derived via immunoSEQ multiplex PCR, lists solely in-frame clones and lacks some. The sample holds about 280,000 clones, more than 75% seen once. The sequenced sample consisted of PBMCs or T cells enriched from blood (not recorded which). These receptors originate from a woman aged 55-75 years in a cohort exposed to, infected with or recovered from COVID-19 (not recorded which). Each CDR3 is given with its conserved first and last residue. Not all rows give a size; the values are once, few, many and, for expanded clones, a class.

>15|TRBJ2-1|TRBV7-3|.
CASSLMAEAYNEQFF
>13|TRBJ1-5|TRBV7-2|few
CASSSYRDQPQHF
>14|TRBJ1-5|TRBV28|.
CASREQPSNQPQHF
>15|TRBJ1-6|TRBV5-4|.
CASSLGTGDNSPLHF
>14|TRBJ1-1|TRBV6-5|.
CASSYGAGRTEAFF
>11|TRBJ2-2|TRBV29-1|.
CSSGHAGELFF
>18|TRBJ2-1|TRBV7-2|.
CASTITRGGLSSYNEQFF
>17|TRBJ1-6|TRBV3-1/TRBV3-2|.
CASSPGVQGNYNSPLHF
>19|TRBJ1-1|TRBV27|.
CASSLYRTAEGLLNTEAFF
>14|TRBJ2-2|TRBV11-3|.
CASMREKGAGELFF
>18|TRBJ2-5|TRBV21-1|.
CASSPGLAGGPRQETQYF
>16|TRBJ1-6|TRBV19|.
CASSPRQSSYNSPLHF
>15|TRBJ2-7|TRBV5-1|.
CASSLAEQGGDEQYF
>11|TRBJ2-1|TRBV19|.
CASSIGNEQFF
>16|TRBJ1-2|TRBV19|.
CASSILQQGADYGYTF
>14|TRBJ2-7|TRBV7-2|.
CASSREDTYYEQYF
>13|TRBJ2-5|TRBV29-1|.
CSVNRGGFETQYF
>15|TRBJ1-6|TRBV5-8|.
CASSWGVGGNSPLHF
>16|TRBJ2-1|TRBV9|.
CASSLRLAGGGNEQFF
>14|TRBJ2-3|TRBV6-5|.
CASRTDKGTDTQYF
>13|TRBJ1-1|TRBV19|.
CASSTATSTEAFF
>15|TRBJ2-1|TRBV28|.
CASSLTSGSANEQFF
>14|TRBJ2-7|TRBV30|.
CAWSPGQGVHEQYF
>14|TRBJ1-1|TRBV3-1/TRBV3-2|once
CASSPLGTAAEAFF
>14|TRBJ1-1|TRBV28|.
CASSLIQMNTEAFF
>14|TRBJ1-1|TRBV5-1|once
CASSAWDSNTEAFF
>17|TRBJ2-7|TRBV28|.
CASTSGGQYPLLREQYF
>16|TRBJ1-4|TRBV25-1|.
CASSDVPRGINEKLFF
>16|TRBJ2-1|TRBV9|.
CASSVESGLAYNEQFF
>16|TRBJ2-1|TRBV5-4|.
CASSLGLAVTYNEQFF
>14|TRBJ2-7|TRBV27|once
CASSSLGSPYEQYF
>16|TRBJ2-5|TRBV5-1|.
CASSPRGTSVQETQYF
>16|TRBJ2-5|TRBV7-8|.
CASSPRPGPLQETQYF
>16|TRBJ1-2|TRBV25-1|.
CASSAAGASANYGYTF
>14|TRBJ1-3|TRBV13|.
CASSLGARGNTIYF
>16|TRBJ1-6|TRBV18|.
CASSPGQGAGNSPLHF
>14|TRBJ1-3|TRBV4-2|.
CASSTAFSGNTIYF
>15|TRBJ1-6|TRBV15|.
CATSRDPQGASPLHF
>15|TRBJ2-7|TRBV24-1|.
CAVKRASGVSYEQYF
>15|TRBJ2-7|TRBV18|.
CASSAGTGDLYEQYF
>15|TRBJ1-6|TRBV5-4|once
CASSLADSPNSPLHF
>12|TRBJ2-7|TRBV6-9|.
CASSFDRGEQYF
>14|TRBJ1-4|TRBV28|.
CASSSQGSHEKLFF
>15|TRBJ1-1|TRBV7-2|once
CASRPQGKVGTEAFF
>15|TRBJ1-2|TRBV7-9|.
CASSWDRPANYGYTF